The sequence of this T cell receptor beta chain was determined in a study of identical twins. The study, taken as a whole, reports: Memory repertoires lacked the insertion deficit that abundant cord blood beta clonotypes showed.

This clonotype was observed at least ten times. The target antigen is unknown. TCRdb processed the 5' RACE reads anew with MiXCR; each CDR3 protein has one entry. The repertoire consists of around 490,000 distinct CDR3 sequences, with 13% to 15% occurring once and the leading ten covering roughly 0.43%. The CDR3 runs 16 residues. V shed 3 bases and J shed 3 bases, with 14 bases lying between them. These data also featured in a second study, about yellow fever vaccine responses in identical twins. That publication notes: In identical twins, vaccine T cell responses appeared partly shared and partly individual.

The chain links TRBV12-3 or TRBV12-4 to TRBJ2-2; D is ambiguous. This clonotype was obtained from a woman aged 18 to 35 in good health. The sequenced sample consisted of CD4+ T cells sorted from blood. The DNA for the CDR3 is TGTGCCAGCAGTTTTCATGGGGAAATATACACCGGGGAGCTGTTTTTT. This translates into CASSFHGEIYTGELFF.